This TCR beta chain derives from a study of blood T cell repertoires in COVID-19. Using immunoSEQ multiplex PCR, the repertoire was profiled, and TCRdb retains in-frame clones only, with some absent. Of about 140,000 clones listed, just under 85% are singletons. The CDR3 is 15 residues long. After removal of 5 bases from V and 7 bases from J, the junction contained 8 bases not matched to a gene. In germline, CDR1 is SGHNT, CDR2 YENEEA. The rearrangement links TRBV11-3 to TRBJ1-3; 10 nucleotides agree with TRBD1. The material sequenced was PBMCs or T cells enriched from blood (not recorded which). This TCR was sampled from a woman between 45 and 60 years old with acute COVID-19. CDR3 sequence (DNA): TGTGCCAGCAGCCCGGGGACAGGGGTTTGGAACACCATATATTTT. Translation: CASSPGTGVWNTIYF. Looking up the rest from reference TRBV11-3 and TRBJ1-3 gives the full variable domain: EAGVVQSPRYKIIEKKQPVAFWCNPISGHNTLYWYLQNLGQGPELLIRYENEEAVDDSQLPKDRFSAERLKGVDSTLKIQPAELGDSAVYLCASSPGTGVWNTIYFGEGSWLTVV.